Presented here are 20 T cell receptor beta chains from one specimen sequenced in a study of OX40 agonist ivuxolimab in advanced cancers. The assay was immunoSEQ multiplex PCR, and TCRdb's table has in-frame clones only and misses some. The repertoire consists of roughly 70,000 clones, with 70% to 90% occurring once and the leading ten covering 1.1%. The source material was CD4+ or CD8+ T cells sorted from blood, sampled in a trial of the OX40 agonist ivuxolimab. The receptors here all came from an adult with an advanced solid tumor such as melanoma, head and neck, liver or kidney cancer.

The V call is TRBV2, the J call TRBJ1-2, with D hard to call. V lost 1 base and J 4 bases, leaving 7 bases between the germline ends. The germline CDR1 and CDR2 sequences are SNHLY and FYNNEI. There are 13 residues in the CDR3. The CDR3 protein is CASSEDAGYGYTF. In DNA form, the CDR3 reads TGTGCCAGCAGTGAAGACGCTGGCTATGGCTACACCTTC.

This clone was observed once. The same CDR3 also results from other DNA sequences found in this sample. V usage is TRBV19 and J usage is TRBJ2-7; the match to TRBD1 covers 10 bases. Germline values: CDR1 LNHDA, CDR2 SQIVND (reference sequence). With 4 bases clipped from V and 1 base from J, the junction kept 4 bases outside the gene matches. The CDR3 sequence is 15 residues long. CDR3 amino acids: CASSSRTGGSYEQYF. In DNA form, the CDR3 reads TGTGCCAGTAGTAGCAGGACAGGGGGTTCCTACGAGCAGTACTTC.

This CDR3 reads CASSDRWSNYGYTF. The CDR3 nucleotides are TGTGCCAGCAGTGACAGGTGGAGTAACTATGGCTACACCTTC. This chain joins TRBV6-4 and TRBJ1-2; no clear D gene. V shed 2 bases and J shed 1 base, with 8 bases lying between them. CDR1 MRHNA and CDR2 SNTAGT come from the germline V gene. CDR3 length equals 14 residues.

The J gene is TRBJ1-6, the V gene TRBV19; no definite D call. Trimming took 3 bases from V and 0 from J, leaving 6 bases between them. The germline gives CDR1 LNHDA, CDR2 SQIVND (reference sequence). The CDR3 totals 15 residues. CDR3: CASSIVGSYNSPLHF. Here the CDR3 DNA reads TGTGCCAGTAGTATCGTCGGCTCCTATAATTCACCCCTCCACTTT.

This clone was seen a few times. The rearrangement uses TRBV28 and TRBJ2-5; the D gene is possibly TRBD2 (6 bases). Germline CDR1 and CDR2: MDHEN and SYDVKM. This CDR3 spans 14 amino acids. Trimming cost V 5 bases and J 7 bases, with 17 bases left between them. The CDR3 bases are TGTGCCAGCAGTCCCGGGGGAGCGACGGGGACCCAGTACTTC. It is translated as CASSPGGATGTQYF.

The chain recombines TRBV7-2 with TRBJ1-3; 7 bases match TRBD1. CDR1 SGHTA and CDR2 FQGNSA come from the germline V gene. The CDR3 consists of 17 residues. The ends lost 5 bases at V and 0 bases at J; junction bases unmatched: 10. DNA of the CDR3: TGTGCCAGCAGCGCGCTGCTAGGGACAGTCTCTGGAAACACCATATATTTT. As protein: CASSALLGTVSGNTIYF. The whole variable domain, filled in from reference TRBV7-2 and TRBJ1-3, reads GAGVSQSPSNKVTEKGKDVELRCDPISGHTALYWYRQSLGQGLEFLIYFQGNSAPDKSGLPSDRFSAERTGGSVSTLTIQRTQQEDSAVYLCASSALLGTVSGNTIYFGEGSWLTVV.

The chain couples TRBV11-1 to TRBJ1-6, with D perhaps matching TRBD1 (6 bases). Between the trimmed V and J ends, which lost 5 bases and 5 bases, there was a span of 16 bases. The CDR3 spans 16 residues. Germline V gene lookup returns CDR1 SGHAT and CDR2 FQDESV (reference sequence). CDR3 nucleotides: TGTGCCAGCAGCCAGTGGGGAGGGGGGGATAATTCACCCCTCCACTTT. This sequence encodes CASSQWGGGDNSPLHF.

This clone came up once. The rearrangement uses TRBV6-1 and TRBJ1-5; D is perhaps TRBD1 (5 bases). CDR1 is MNHNS, CDR2 SASEGT, per germline. The CDR3 is made up of 12 amino acids. As DNA, the CDR3 is TGTGCGGGGGGGGTGACCACTCAGCCCCAGCATTTT. Its translation is CAGGVTTQPQHF.

This chain joins TRBV11-2 and TRBJ1-1; 11 positions match TRBD1. Looked up from germline, CDR1 is SGHAT and CDR2 is FQNNGV. After removal of 1 base from V and 11 bases from J, the junction contained 15 bases not matched to a gene. The CDR3 sequence is 17 residues long. CDR3 nucleotide sequence: TGTGCCAGCAGCTTAGTCGGTAGAGGGACAGGGGGACGGAGGGCTTTCTTT. Translation gives CASSLVGRGTGGRRAFF.

The V gene is TRBV6-5, the J gene TRBJ1-1, with unresolved D. CDR1 is MNHEY and CDR2 is SVGAGI in the germline V gene. CDR3 length: 14 residues. Trimming removed 6 bases at V and 6 bases at J, with 17 bases between. CDR3 nucleotide sequence: TGTGCCAGCAGACAAACCGGCGGAAACTCTGAAGCTTTCTTT. Protein product: CASRQTGGNSEAFF.

J is TRBJ2-6 and V is TRBV28; D call uncertain. Deletions cut 8 bases from V and 1 base from J, with 12 bases between. The CDR3 has 15 residues. From germline, CDR1 is MDHEN and CDR2 SYDVKM. CDR3 in amino acids: CASVGWESGANVLTF. CDR3 coding DNA: TGTGCCAGCGTCGGATGGGAATCTGGGGCCAACGTCCTGACTTTC. Combining the CDR3 with reference TRBV28 and TRBJ2-6 gives the whole variable domain DVKVTQSSRYLVKRTGEKVFLECVQDMDHENMFWYRQDPGLGLRLIYFSYDVKMKEKGDIPEGYSVSREKKERFSLILESASTNQTSMYLCASVGWESGANVLTFGAGSRLTVL.

The chain joins TRBV6-1 to TRBJ2-3; the D gene is possibly TRBD2 (6 bases). Trimming pared 3 bases from V and 5 bases from J, leaving 12 bases between. CDR1 is MNHNS and CDR2 is SASEGT in the germline V gene. The CDR3 is made up of 14 amino acids. CDR3: CASSDGGLGDTQYF. The CDR3 nucleotides are TGTGCCAGCAGTGACGGGGGATTAGGAGATACGCAGTATTTT.

This rearrangement joins TRBV7-2 to TRBJ1-6; 11 bases match TRBD1. V lost 0 bases, J lost 0 bases, and 10 bases stayed unmatched. CDR3 size: 21 residues. The germline V gene has CDR1 SGHTA and CDR2 FQGNSA. The CDR3 region has the DNA TGTGCCAGCAGCTTAGCCGCCCCGGGACAGGGGGGGATCTCCTATAATTCACCCCTCCACTTT. Its protein is CASSLAAPGQGGISYNSPLHF.

The chain carries TRBV5-4 and TRBJ2-3, with 10 bases lining up with TRBD2. The CDR3 runs to 17 residues. Germline V lookup: CDR1 SGHNT, CDR2 YYREEE (reference sequence). J was trimmed by 0 bases and V by 2 bases; bases with no gene match: 6. The CDR3 loop reads CASSFRLAGFSTDTQYF. CDR3 coding DNA: TGTGCCAGCAGCTTTCGACTAGCGGGCTTTAGCACAGATACGCAGTATTTT.

V gene TRBV5-4 combines with J gene TRBJ2-3; 9 positions agree with TRBD1. V shed 0 bases, J shed 3 bases, and the junction held 2 bases outside the gene matches. The V gene's germline CDR1 is SGHNT and CDR2 YYREEE (reference sequence). The CDR3 spans 15 residues. The CDR3 DNA sequence: TGTGCCAGCAGCTTGGACAGGGGGCTTACAGATACGCAGTATTTT. This gives the protein CASSLDRGLTDTQYF.

This clone was counted once. The rearrangement links TRBV27 to TRBJ2-3; the match to TRBD1 covers 7 bases. Germline CDR1 reads MNHEY; CDR2 reads SMNVEV (reference sequence). This CDR3 comprises 14 residues. The J segment lost 7 bases and the V segment lost 1 base, leaving 5 bases of the junction unmatched. Here the CDR3 reads CASSLLDRSNTQYF. The CDR3, as DNA: TGTGCCAGCAGTTTATTGGACAGGAGTAATACGCAGTATTTT.

The chain employs TRBV11-2 and TRBJ2-1; D unclear. This CDR3 contains 15 residues. The V gene lost 1 base and the J gene lost 1 base, with 8 bases spanning the gap. CDR1 and CDR2 from the germline V gene are SGHAT and FQNNGV. The CDR3, as DNA: TGTGCCAGCAGCTTAGTTACGGCTTCCTACAATGAGCAGTTCTTC. Amino acid sequence: CASSLVTASYNEQFF.

V gene TRBV19 combines with J gene TRBJ2-6, with D possibly matching TRBD1 (6 bases). This CDR3 is 18 amino acids long. V was pared by 3 bases and J by 0 bases, with 15 bases between. In germline, CDR1 is LNHDA, CDR2 SQIVND (reference sequence). The CDR3 region is CASSIPGAGDSGANVLTF. As DNA, the CDR3 is TGTGCCAGTAGTATCCCTGGCGCAGGGGACTCTGGGGCCAACGTCCTGACTTTC.

The CDR3 region has the DNA TGTGCCAGCAGCTTGACAGGCGACCCTAATTCACCCCTCCACTTT. Its translation: CASSLTGDPNSPLHF. The rearrangement joins TRBV11-2 to TRBJ1-6, with D perhaps matching TRBD1 (6 bases). V lost 3 bases and J lost 6, with 12 bases in between. CDR3 length: 15 amino acids. Per the germline V gene, CDR1 is SGHAT and CDR2 is FQNNGV.

The genes are TRBV30 and TRBJ1-6; 7 bases line up with TRBD1. CDR3 length: 13 amino acids. The J segment lost 7 bases and the V segment lost 1 base, leaving 1 base of the junction unmatched. Germline V gene sequence: CDR1 GTSNPN, CDR2 SVGIG (reference sequence). CDR3 region: CAWSDRGNSPLHF. For the CDR3, the DNA is TGTGCCTGGAGTGACAGGGGCAATTCACCCCTCCACTTT.